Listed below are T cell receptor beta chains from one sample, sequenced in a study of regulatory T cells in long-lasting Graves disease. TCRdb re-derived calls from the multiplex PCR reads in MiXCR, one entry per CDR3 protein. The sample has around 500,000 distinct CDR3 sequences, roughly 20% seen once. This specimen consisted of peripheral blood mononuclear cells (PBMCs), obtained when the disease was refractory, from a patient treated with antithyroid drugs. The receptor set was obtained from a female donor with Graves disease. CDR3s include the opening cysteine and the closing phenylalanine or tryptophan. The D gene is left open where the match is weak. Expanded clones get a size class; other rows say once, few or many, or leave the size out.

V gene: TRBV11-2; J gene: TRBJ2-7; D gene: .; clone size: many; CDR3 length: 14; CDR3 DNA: TGTGCCAGCAGCTTAGTTAGACGGGCGGCGGTGGAGTACTTC; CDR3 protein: CASSLVRRAAVEYF
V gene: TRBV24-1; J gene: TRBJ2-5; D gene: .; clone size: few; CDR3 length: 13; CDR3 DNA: TGTGCCACCAGTGGGCCAGCTCAAGAGACCCAGTACTTC; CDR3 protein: CATSGPAQETQYF
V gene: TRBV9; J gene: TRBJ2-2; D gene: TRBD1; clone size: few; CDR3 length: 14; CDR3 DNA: TGTGCCAGCAGCGCAGGGGGCGGCACCGGGGAGCTGTTTTTT; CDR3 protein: CASSAGGGTGELFF
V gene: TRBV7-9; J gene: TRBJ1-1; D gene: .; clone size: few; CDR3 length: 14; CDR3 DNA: TGTGCCAGCAGCCAGGTAATCGGATTCACTGAAGCTTTCTTT; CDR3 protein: CASSQVIGFTEAFF
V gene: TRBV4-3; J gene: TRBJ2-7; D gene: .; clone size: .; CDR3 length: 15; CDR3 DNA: TGCGCCAGCAGCCAAGATTCGGGTACTTCCTACGAGCAGTACTTC; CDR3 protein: CASSQDSGTSYEQYF
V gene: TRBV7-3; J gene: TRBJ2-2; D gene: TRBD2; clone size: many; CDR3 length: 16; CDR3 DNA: TGTGCCAGCAGCTACCTCGGGACTAGAGGGGCCGGGGAGCTGTTTTTT; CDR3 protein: CASSYLGTRGAGELFF
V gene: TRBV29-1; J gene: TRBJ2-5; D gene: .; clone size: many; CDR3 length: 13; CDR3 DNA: TGCAGCGTTGAACGAGGGTACCAAGAGACCCAGTACTTC; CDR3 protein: CSVERGYQETQYF
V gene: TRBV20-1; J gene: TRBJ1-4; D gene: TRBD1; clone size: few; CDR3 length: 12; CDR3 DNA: TGCAGTATGACAGGGGGCGGTGAAAAACTGTTTTTT; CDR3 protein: CSMTGGGEKLFF
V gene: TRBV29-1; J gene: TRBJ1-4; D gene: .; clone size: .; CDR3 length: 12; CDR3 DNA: TGCAGCGTTGTTGGGTCGGGCGGGGAACTGTTTTTT; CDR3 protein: CSVVGSGGELFF
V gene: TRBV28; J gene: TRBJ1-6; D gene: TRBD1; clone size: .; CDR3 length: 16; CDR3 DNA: TGTGCCAGCAGGCGCGGGACAGGGGACCCCAGATCACCCCTCCACTTT; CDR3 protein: CASRRGTGDPRSPLHF
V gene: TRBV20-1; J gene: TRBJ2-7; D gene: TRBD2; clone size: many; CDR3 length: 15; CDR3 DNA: TGCAGTGCGTTGGCGGTTCAGCGGGATCCCTACGAGCAGTACTTC; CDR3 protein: CSALAVQRDPYEQYF
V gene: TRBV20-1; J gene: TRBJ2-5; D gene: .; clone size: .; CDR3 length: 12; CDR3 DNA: TGCAGTGCGGCCCCAGATTTGGTGACCCAGTACTTC; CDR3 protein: CSAAPDLVTQYF
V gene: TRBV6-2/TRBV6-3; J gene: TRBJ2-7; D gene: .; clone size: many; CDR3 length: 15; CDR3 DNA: TGTGCCAGCAGTGAATGGGGGGGCGGCTCCTACGAGCAGTACTTC; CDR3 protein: CASSEWGGGSYEQYF
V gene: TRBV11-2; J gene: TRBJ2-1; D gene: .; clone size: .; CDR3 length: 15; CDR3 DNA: TGTGCCTGCAGCTTAGTTGGGGGGGCGTACGAGGAGCAGTTCTTC; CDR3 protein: CACSLVGGAYEEQFF
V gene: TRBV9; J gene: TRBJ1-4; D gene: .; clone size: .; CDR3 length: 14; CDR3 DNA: TGTGCCAGCAGCTCCCGGGACGGGAATGAAAAACTGTTTTTT; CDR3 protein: CASSSRDGNEKLFF
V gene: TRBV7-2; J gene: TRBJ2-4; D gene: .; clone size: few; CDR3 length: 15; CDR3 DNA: TGTGCCAGCAGCTTAGAAAAGGGGAAATGGAACATTCAGTACTTC; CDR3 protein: CASSLEKGKWNIQYF
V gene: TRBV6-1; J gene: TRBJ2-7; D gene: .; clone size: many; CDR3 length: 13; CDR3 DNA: TGTGCCAGCAGTGAATTTGCTTCCTACGAGCAGTACTTC; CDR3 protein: CASSEFASYEQYF
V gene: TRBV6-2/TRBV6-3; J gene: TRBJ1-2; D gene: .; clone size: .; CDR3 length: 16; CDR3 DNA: TGTGCCAGCAGTTACTCGATAGTCGGCAGGGACTATGGCTACACCTTC; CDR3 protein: CASSYSIVGRDYGYTF
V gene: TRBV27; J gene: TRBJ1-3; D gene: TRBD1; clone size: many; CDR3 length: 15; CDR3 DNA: TGTGCCAGCAGTTGGACAGGGAACTCTGGAAACACCATATATTTT; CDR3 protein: CASSWTGNSGNTIYF
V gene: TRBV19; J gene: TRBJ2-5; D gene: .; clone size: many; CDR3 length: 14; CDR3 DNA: TGTGCCAGTAGGGGGACTGCGTACCAAGAGACCCAGTACTTC; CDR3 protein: CASRGTAYQETQYF
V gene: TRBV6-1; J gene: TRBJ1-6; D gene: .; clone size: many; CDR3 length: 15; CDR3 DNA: TGTGCCAGCAGTGAAGCCAGGGGACGCTGGTCACCCCTCCACTTT; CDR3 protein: CASSEARGRWSPLHF
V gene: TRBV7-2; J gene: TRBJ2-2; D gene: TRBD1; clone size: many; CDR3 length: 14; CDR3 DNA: TGTGCCAGCAGCCATGACAGGGGCACCGGGGAGCTGTTTTTT; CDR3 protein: CASSHDRGTGELFF
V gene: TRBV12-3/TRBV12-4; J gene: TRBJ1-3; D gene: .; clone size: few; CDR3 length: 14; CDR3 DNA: TGTGCCAGCAGTTTTGAGGGGAGTGGAAACACCATATATTTT; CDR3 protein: CASSFEGSGNTIYF
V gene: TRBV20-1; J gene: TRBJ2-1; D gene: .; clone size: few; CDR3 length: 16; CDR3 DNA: TGCAGTGCTAGCCCCCCGGACGGTTCCCCGGGCAATGAGCAGTTCTTC; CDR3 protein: CSASPPDGSPGNEQFF
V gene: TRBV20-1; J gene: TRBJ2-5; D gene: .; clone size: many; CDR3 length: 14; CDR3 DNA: TGCAGTGCTAACCCCGGAGGGGGGCAAGAGACCCAGTACTTC; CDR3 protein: CSANPGGGQETQYF
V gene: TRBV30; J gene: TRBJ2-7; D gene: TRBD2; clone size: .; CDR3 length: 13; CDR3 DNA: TGTGCCTGGGCCGGACTAGCGGGAGACGAGCAGTACTTC; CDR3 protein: CAWAGLAGDEQYF
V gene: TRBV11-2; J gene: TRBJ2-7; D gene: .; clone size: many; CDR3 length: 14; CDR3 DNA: TGTGCCAGCAGCTTTCCCGGACCCGCCTACGAGCAGTACTTC; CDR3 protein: CASSFPGPAYEQYF